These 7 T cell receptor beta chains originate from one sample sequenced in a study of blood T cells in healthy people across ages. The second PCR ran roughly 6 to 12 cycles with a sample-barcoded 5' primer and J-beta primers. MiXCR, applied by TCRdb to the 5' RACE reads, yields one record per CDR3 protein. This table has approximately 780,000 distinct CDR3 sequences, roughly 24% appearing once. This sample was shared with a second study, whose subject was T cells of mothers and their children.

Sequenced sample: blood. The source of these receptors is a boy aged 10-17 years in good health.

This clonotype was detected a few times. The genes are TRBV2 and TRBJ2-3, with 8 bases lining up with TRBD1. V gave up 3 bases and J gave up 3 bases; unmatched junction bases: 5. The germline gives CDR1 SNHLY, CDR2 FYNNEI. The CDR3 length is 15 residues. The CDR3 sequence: CASSEGQASTDTQYF. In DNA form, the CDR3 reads TGTGCCAGCAGTGAGGGACAGGCTAGTACAGATACGCAGTATTTT.

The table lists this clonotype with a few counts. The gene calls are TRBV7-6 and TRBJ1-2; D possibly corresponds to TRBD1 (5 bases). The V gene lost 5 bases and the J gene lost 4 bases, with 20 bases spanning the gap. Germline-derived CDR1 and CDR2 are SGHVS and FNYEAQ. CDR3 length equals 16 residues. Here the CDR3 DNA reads TGTGCCAGCAGCCCTGGTTATCAGGGAGCTCTCTATGGCTACACCTTC. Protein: CASSPGYQGALYGYTF.

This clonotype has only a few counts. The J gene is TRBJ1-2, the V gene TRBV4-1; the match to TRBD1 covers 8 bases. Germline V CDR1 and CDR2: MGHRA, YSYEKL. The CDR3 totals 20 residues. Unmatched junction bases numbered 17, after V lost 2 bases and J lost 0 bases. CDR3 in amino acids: CASSQHYFTVGTGPNYGYTF. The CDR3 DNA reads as TGCGCCAGCAGCCAACATTATTTTACCGTTGGGACAGGCCCTAACTATGGCTACACCTTC.

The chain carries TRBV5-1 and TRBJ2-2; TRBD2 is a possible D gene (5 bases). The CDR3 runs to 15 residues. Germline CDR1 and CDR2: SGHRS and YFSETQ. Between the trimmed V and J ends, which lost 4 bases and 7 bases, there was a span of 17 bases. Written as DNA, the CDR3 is TGCGCCAGCAGCCCGGAGGCGTTGGGGATCGGGGAGCTGTTTTTT. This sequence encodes CASSPEALGIGELFF.

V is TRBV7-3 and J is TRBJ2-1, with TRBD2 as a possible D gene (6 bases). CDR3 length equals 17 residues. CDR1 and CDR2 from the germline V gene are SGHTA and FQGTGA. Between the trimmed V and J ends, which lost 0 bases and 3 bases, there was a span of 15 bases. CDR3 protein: CASSLTPSVAYYNEQFF. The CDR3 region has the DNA TGTGCCAGCAGCTTAACTCCTAGCGTAGCCTACTACAATGAGCAGTTCTTC.

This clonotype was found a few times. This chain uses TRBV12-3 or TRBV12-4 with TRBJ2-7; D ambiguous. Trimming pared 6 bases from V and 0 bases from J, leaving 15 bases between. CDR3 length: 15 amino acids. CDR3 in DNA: TGTGCCAGCAGGGGGTTTGTGGGAAGCTCCTACGAGCAGTACTTC. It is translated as CASRGFVGSSYEQYF.

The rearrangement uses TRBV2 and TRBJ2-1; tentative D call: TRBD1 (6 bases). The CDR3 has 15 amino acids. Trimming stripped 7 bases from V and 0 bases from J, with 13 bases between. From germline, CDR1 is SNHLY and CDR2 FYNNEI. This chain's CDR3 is CASIRDTTSYNEQFF. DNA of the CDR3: TGTGCCAGCATCCGGGACACCACCTCCTACAATGAGCAGTTCTTC.